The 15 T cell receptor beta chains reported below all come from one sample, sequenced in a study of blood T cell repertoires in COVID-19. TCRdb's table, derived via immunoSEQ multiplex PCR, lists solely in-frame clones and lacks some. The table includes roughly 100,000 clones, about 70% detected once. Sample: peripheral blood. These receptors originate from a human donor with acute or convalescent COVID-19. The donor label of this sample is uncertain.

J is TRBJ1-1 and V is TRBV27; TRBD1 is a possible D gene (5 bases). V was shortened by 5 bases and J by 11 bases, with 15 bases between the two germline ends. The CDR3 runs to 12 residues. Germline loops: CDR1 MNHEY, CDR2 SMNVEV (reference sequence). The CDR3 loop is CASSPSGRSAFF. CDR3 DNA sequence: TGTGCCAGCAGTCCGTCAGGGAGGAGTGCTTTCTTT.

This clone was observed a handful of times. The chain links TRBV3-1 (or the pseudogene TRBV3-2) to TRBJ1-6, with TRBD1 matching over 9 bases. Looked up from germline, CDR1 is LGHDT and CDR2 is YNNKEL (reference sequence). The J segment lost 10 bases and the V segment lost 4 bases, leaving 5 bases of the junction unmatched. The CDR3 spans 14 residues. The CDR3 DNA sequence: TGTGCCAGCAGCCGAGGGACAGGGTTGTCACCCCTCCACTTT. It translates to CASSRGTGLSPLHF.

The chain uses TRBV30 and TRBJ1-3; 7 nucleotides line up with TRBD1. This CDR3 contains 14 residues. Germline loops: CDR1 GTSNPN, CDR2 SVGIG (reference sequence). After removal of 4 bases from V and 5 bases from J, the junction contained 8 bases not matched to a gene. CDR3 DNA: TGTGCCTGGACGGGGGACAGTAGGAGAAACACCATATATTTT. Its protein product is CAWTGDSRRNTIYF.

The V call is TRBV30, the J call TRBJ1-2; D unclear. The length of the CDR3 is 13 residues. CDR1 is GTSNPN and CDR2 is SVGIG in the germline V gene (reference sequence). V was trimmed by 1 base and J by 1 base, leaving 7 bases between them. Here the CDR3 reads CAWSGRVNYGYTF. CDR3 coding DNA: TGTGCCTGGAGTGGGAGGGTTAACTATGGCTACACCTTC.

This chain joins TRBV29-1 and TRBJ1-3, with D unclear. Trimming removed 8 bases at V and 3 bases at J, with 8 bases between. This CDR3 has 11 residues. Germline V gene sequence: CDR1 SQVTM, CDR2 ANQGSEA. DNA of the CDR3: TGCAGCCATCAACTTGGAAACACCATATATTTT. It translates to CSHQLGNTIYF.

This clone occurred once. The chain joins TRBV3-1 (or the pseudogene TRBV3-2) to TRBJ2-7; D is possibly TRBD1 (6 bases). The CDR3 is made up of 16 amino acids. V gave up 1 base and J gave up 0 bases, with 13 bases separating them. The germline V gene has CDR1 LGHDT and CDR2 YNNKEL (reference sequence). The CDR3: CASSQVGGARSYEQYF. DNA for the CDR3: TGTGCCAGCAGCCAAGTTGGGGGCGCCCGCTCCTACGAGCAGTACTTC.

The CDR3, as DNA: TGCGCCAGCAGCCAAGATCCGGGTCCCGATTCACCCCTCCACTTT. As protein: CASSQDPGPDSPLHF. The chain uses TRBV4-1 and TRBJ1-6; D is ambiguous. The CDR3 runs 15 residues. Trimming removed 0 bases at V and 8 bases at J, with 11 bases between. Germline values: CDR1 MGHRA, CDR2 YSYEKL.

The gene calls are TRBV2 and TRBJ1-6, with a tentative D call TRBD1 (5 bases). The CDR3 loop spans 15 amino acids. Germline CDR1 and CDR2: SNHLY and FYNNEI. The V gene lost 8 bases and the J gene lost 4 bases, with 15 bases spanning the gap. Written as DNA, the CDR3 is TGTGCCAGCCCCAAATCGGACACTTATAATTCACCCCTCCACTTT. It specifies CASPKSDTYNSPLHF.

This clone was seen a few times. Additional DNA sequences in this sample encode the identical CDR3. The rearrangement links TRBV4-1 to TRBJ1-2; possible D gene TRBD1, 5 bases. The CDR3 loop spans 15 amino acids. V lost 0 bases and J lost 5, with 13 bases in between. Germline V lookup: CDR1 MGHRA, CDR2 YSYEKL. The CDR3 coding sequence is TGCGCCAGCAGCCAAGATGATGGGCAGGGTTATGGCTACACCTTC. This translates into CASSQDDGQGYGYTF.

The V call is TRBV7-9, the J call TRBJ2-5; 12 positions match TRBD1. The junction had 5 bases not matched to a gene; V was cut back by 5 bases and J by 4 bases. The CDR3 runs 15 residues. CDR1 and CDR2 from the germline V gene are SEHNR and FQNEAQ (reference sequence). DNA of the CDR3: TGTGCCAGCAGCCCGGGACAGGGGGCCGGAGAGACCCAGTACTTC. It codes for CASSPGQGAGETQYF.

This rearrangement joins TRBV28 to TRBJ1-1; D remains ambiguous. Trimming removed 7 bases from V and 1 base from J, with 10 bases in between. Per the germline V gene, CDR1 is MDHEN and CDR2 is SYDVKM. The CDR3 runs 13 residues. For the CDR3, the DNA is TGTGCCAGCACTATAGACACGAACACTGAAGCTTTCTTT. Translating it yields CASTIDTNTEAFF.

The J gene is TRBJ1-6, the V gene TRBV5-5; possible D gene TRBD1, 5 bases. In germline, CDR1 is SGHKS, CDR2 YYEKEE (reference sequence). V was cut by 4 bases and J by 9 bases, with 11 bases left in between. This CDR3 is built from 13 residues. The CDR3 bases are TGTGCCAGCAGCATGGGGGAGGTTTCACCCCTCCACTTT. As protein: CASSMGEVSPLHF. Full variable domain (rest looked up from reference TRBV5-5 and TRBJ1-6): DAGVTQSPTHLIKTRGQQVTLRCSPISGHKSVSWYQQVLGQGPQFIFQYYEKEERGRGNFPDRFSARQFPNYSSELNVNALLLGDSALYLCASSMGEVSPLHFGNGTRLTVT.

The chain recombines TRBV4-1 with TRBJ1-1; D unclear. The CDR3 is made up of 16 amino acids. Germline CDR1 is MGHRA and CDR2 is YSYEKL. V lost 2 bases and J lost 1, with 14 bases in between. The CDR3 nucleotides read TGCGCCAGCAGCCAAAGATCGGTACGAGAGAACACTGAAGCTTTCTTT. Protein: CASSQRSVRENTEAFF.

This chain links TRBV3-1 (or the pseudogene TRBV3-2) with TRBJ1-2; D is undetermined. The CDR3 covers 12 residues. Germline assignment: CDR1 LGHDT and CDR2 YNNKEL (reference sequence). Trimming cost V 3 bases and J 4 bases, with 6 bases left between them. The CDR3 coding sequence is TGTGCCAGCAGCCAGTCTAGCTATGGCTACACCTTC. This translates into CASSQSSYGYTF.

The CDR3 reads CASTGAPLAGQNSGANVLTF. CDR3 nucleotides: TGTGCCAGTACCGGAGCCCCACTAGCGGGGCAAAACTCTGGGGCCAACGTCCTGACTTTC. This chain connects TRBV19 to TRBJ2-6; 10 bases map to TRBD2. The CDR3 runs 20 residues. Looked up from germline, CDR1 is LNHDA and CDR2 is SQIVND (reference sequence). Trimming took 7 bases from V and 0 from J; bases not matched to a gene: 15.